This T cell receptor beta chain was obtained from a study of T cell responses to AZD1222 COVID-19 vaccine. Germline-derived CDR1 and CDR2 are LNHDA and SQIVND (reference sequence). This CDR3 is 13 amino acids long. Trimming stripped 4 bases from V and 1 base from J, with 7 bases between. Findings and caveats of the study: At baseline, just five to seven AZD1222 recipients tested seropositive.

As for this clone: As yet, its antigen is unknown.

Method: immunoSEQ multiplex PCR; TCRdb's copy keeps in-frame clones and lacks some. This table holds around 83,000 clones, around nine tenths found once. This TCR was sampled from an adult who received the AZD1222 COVID-19 vaccine. The J gene is TRBJ1-1, the V gene TRBV19; unclear D gene. Sequenced here: peripheral blood, sampled 28 days after the second AZD1222 dose. This CDR3 is CASSTSANTEAFF. DNA of the CDR3: TGTGCCAGTAGTACGTCAGCGAACACTGAAGCTTTCTTT.